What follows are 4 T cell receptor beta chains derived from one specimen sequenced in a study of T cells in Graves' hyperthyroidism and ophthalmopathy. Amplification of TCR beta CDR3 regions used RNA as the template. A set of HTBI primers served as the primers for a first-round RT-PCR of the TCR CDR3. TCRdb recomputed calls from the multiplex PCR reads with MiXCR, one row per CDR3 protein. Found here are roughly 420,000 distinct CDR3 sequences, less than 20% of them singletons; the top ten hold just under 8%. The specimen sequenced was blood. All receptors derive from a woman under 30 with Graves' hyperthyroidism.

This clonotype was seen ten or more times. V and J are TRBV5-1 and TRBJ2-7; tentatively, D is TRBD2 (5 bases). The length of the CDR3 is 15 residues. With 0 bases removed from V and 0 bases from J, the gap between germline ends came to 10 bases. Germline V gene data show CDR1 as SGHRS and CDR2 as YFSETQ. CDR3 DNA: TGCGCCAGCAGCTTGGGAGAGGGCCCCTCCTACGAGCAGTACTTC. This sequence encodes CASSLGEGPSYEQYF.

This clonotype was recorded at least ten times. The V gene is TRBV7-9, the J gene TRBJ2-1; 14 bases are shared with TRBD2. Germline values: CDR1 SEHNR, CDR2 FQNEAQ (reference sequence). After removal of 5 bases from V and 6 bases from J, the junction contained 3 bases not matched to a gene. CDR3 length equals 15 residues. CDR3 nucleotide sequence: TGTGCCAGCAGCGTGACTAGCGGGAGGGCCAATGAGCAGTTCTTC. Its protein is CASSVTSGRANEQFF.

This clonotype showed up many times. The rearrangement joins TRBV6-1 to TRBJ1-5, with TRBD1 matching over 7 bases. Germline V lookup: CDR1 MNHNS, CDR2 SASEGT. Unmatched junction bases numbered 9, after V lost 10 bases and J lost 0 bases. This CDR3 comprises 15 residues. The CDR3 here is CAIALGQYSNQPQHF. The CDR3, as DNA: TGTGCCATCGCCCTGGGACAGTATAGCAATCAGCCCCAGCATTTT.

The CDR3: CAWSRTGDNSPLHF. CDR3 coding DNA: TGTGCCTGGAGCCGGACAGGAGACAATTCACCCCTCCACTTT. The chain is built from TRBV30 and TRBJ1-6, with 7 bases aligning to TRBD1. The CDR3 is made up of 14 amino acids. The V gene end was trimmed by 3 bases and the J gene end by 7 bases; junction bases not matched to a gene: 6. Germline CDR1 and CDR2: GTSNPN and SVGIG (reference sequence).